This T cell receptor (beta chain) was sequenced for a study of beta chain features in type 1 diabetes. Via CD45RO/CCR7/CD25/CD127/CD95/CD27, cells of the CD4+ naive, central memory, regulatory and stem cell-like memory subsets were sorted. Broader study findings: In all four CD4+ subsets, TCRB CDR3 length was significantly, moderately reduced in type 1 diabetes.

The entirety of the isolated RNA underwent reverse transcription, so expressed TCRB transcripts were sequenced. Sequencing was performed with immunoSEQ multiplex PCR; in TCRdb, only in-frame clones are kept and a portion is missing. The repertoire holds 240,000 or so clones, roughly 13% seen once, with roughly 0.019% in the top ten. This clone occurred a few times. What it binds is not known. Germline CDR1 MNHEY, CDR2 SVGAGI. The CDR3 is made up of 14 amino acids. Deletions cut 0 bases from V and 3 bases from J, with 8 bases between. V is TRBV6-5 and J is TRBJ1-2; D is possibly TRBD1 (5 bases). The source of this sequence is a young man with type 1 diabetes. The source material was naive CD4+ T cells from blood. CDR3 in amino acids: CASSYSRGDYGYTF. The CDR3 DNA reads TGTGCCAGCAGTTACTCGCGGGGGGACTATGGCTACACCTTC.